This is a list of T cell receptor beta chains from one sample in a study of T cell changes during pregnancy in multiple sclerosis. Sequencing was performed with immunoSEQ multiplex PCR; in TCRdb, only in-frame clones are kept and a portion is missing. The sample has some 14,000 clones, almost 90% seen once. The input for sequencing was CD8+ T cells from peripheral blood mononuclear cells, taken in the first trimester of pregnancy. The source is a female donor with multiple sclerosis, enrolled in a pregnancy study. Both conserved end residues are part of each CDR3. The D gene is left open where the match is weak. Only some rows state a clone size, as once, few, many or a class for expanded clones.

TRBD1	TRBJ2-7	-	TRBV6-5	TGTGCCAGCAGTTACTCGACAGGGGCCTTTGGGTACGAGCAGTACTTC	CASSYSTGAFGYEQYF
TRBD1	TRBJ2-3	few	TRBV6-5	TGTGCCAGCAGTTATTTGGGACAGGGGCGGACAGATACGCAGTATTTT	CASSYLGQGRTDTQYF
-	TRBJ1-2	-	TRBV19	TGTGCCAGTAGTATGCTTTTCTCGGCCGACGGAGCTACTAACTATGGCTACACCTTC	CASSMLFSADGATNYGYTF
TRBD1	TRBJ2-7	-	TRBV13	TGTGCCAGCAGCCTACAGGGGAATCGGCCCTACGAGCAGTACTTC	CASSLQGNRPYEQYF
TRBD2	TRBJ2-5	-	TRBV7-9	TGTGCCAGCAGCGCGACTAGCGGGGGGGCCGGAGAGACCCAGTACTTC	CASSATSGGAGETQYF
TRBD1	TRBJ1-2	-	TRBV11-3	TGTGCCAGCGGACAGGGAGGGTATGAGATCCAAACTAACTATGGCTACACCTTC	CASGQGGYEIQTNYGYTF
-	TRBJ1-2	once	TRBV5-6	TGTGCCAGCAACCCCTCGGCGGGGGTAGGCTACACCTTC	CASNPSAGVGYTF
-	TRBJ1-1	once	TRBV28	TGTGCCAGCAGTTTCCCCGCCAGGGGAGAATCTGAAGCTTTCTTT	CASSFPARGESEAFF
-	TRBJ1-4	-	TRBV11-2	TGTGCCAGCAGCAGCCGCGGGGGGGGGACTAATGAAAAACTGTTTTTT	CASSSRGGGTNEKLFF
-	TRBJ1-1	-	TRBV2	TGTGCCAGCTTCGGGGTGGGTGAGGTGAACACTGAAGCTTTCTTT	CASFGVGEVNTEAFF
TRBD2	TRBJ2-1	medium-sized	TRBV6-4	TGTGCCAGCGAGAAGGGTCTTGGCGGGGGGGCAGGTGAGCAGTTCTTC	CASEKGLGGGAGEQFF
TRBD2	TRBJ2-5	-	TRBV28	TGTGCCAGCAGTTCCCCCGGGAAGCGGGGGCTACAAGAGACCCAGTACTTC	CASSSPGKRGLQETQYF
-	TRBJ1-5	-	TRBV30	TGTGCCTGGAGTTCCGTCCTTAGCAATCAGCCCCAGCATTTT	CAWSSVLSNQPQHF
TRBD2	TRBJ2-7	-	TRBV4-3	TGCGCCAGCAGCCAGGGGATCGGCGGGGGTTACGAGCAGTACTTC	CASSQGIGGGYEQYF
-	TRBJ1-5	-	TRBV28	TGTGCCAGCATTCCGGACGTATGGAGGGATCAGCCCCAGCATTTT	CASIPDVWRDQPQHF
-	TRBJ1-2	-	TRBV5-4	TGTGCCAGCAGCTTGGAAGGGGGTCTTGGTGGCTACACCTTC	CASSLEGGLGGYTF
-	TRBJ2-5	once	TRBV11-1	TGTGCCAGCAGCTACGAGCAAGAGACCCAGTACTTC	CASSYEQETQYF
TRBD2	TRBJ2-3	once	TRBV13	TGTGCCAGCAGCTTGGGGCTAGCGGGGAAAGATACGCAGTATTTT	CASSLGLAGKDTQYF
-	TRBJ2-2	-	TRBV7-9	TGTGCCAGCAGCTTATCAGGGTCGGGCGGGGAGCTGTTTTTT	CASSLSGSGGELFF
-	TRBJ2-7	-	TRBV9	TGTGCCAGCAGCGTGGGGGCAGGGGGGCGCGAGCAGTACTTC	CASSVGAGGREQYF
TRBD2	TRBJ2-3	-	TRBV7-2	TGTGCCAGCGAGCGTTCGGGGGGGCCAGGGGTGGATACGCAGTATTTT	CASERSGGPGVDTQYF
-	TRBJ1-5	-	TRBV7-2	TGTGCCAGCAGCCGCGCGGTCGGGGGAGGCAATCAGCCCCAGCATTTT	CASSRAVGGGNQPQHF
-	TRBJ1-1	-	TRBV6-1	TGTGCCAGCAGTGAAGTAGAGAACACTGAAGCTTTCTTT	CASSEVENTEAFF
-	TRBJ1-3	-	TRBV7-9	TGTGCCAGCAGCTTCAGGGCTGGAAACACCATATATTTT	CASSFRAGNTIYF
-	TRBJ2-6	-	TRBV6-1	TGTGCCAGCGGCGACAGCTCTGGGGCCAACGTCCTGACTTTC	CASGDSSGANVLTF
-	TRBJ2-1	-	TRBV6-4	TGTGCCAGCAGTGACTCTGGGGGGGGCCGCAATGAGCAGTTCTTC	CASSDSGGGRNEQFF
-	TRBJ1-1	-	TRBV4-1	TGCGCCAGCAGCCAAGATATCGAGACTCGTGAAGCTTTCTTT	CASSQDIETREAFF
-	TRBJ2-7	-	TRBV6-1	TGTGCCAGCAGTGAAGCGGTGACATTTTCCTACGAGCAGTACTTC	CASSEAVTFSYEQYF
-	TRBJ1-5	-	TRBV10-2	TGCGCCAGCGGCCAGTATAGCAATCAGCCCCAGCATTTT	CASGQYSNQPQHF
TRBD1	TRBJ1-5	-	TRBV6-6	TGTGCCAGCAGGCCTACAGGGGACAATCAGCCCCAGCATTTT	CASRPTGDNQPQHF
-	TRBJ2-3	once	TRBV27	TGTGCCAGCAGTACCCTCGGGGTTACGCAGTATTTT	CASSTLGVTQYF
TRBD1	TRBJ1-3	-	TRBV27	TGTGCCAGCAGTTTTAGGGGGCGCTCTGGAAACACCATATATTTT	CASSFRGRSGNTIYF
TRBD1	TRBJ1-6	-	TRBV6-5	TGTGCCAGCAACTATAACAGGGGGGTGAGTTCACCCCTCCACTTT	CASNYNRGVSSPLHF
-	TRBJ2-3	-	TRBV5-6	TGTGCCAGCAGCACCCGACAAATGATTAGCACAGATACGCAGTATTTT	CASSTRQMISTDTQYF
-	TRBJ2-5	-	TRBV5-8	TGTGCCAGCAGCTTGGAGGGGGGGGTGACCCAGTACTTC	CASSLEGGVTQYF
-	TRBJ2-1	once	TRBV6-1	TGTGCCAGCACCGACAGCGCTGGTTACAATGAGCAGTTCTTC	CASTDSAGYNEQFF
TRBD2	TRBJ2-3	-	TRBV6-4	TGTGCCAGCAGTGAGTCAGCGGGGGGGCCCGGCAGCACAGATACGCAGTATTTT	CASSESAGGPGSTDTQYF
TRBD2	TRBJ2-7	-	TRBV7-9	TGTGCCAGCAGTTACGCCGGGCGGGGGTACGAGCAGTACTTC	CASSYAGRGYEQYF
-	TRBJ2-1	-	TRBV6-4	TGTGCCAGCAGTGAAGTATCAGGGGAGGGACACAATGAGCAGTTCTTC	CASSEVSGEGHNEQFF
-	TRBJ2-3	-	TRBV9	TGTGCCAGCAGCGCTTGGGGGGGCTTATCCACAGATACGCAGTATTTT	CASSAWGGLSTDTQYF
TRBD1	TRBJ2-7	-	TRBV27	TGTGCCAGCAGTTCGACAGGGGAAATCTACGAGCAGTACTTC	CASSSTGEIYEQYF
-	TRBJ1-1	-	TRBV29-1	TGCAGCGTTGTAGGGGTAGATGAAGCTTTCTTT	CSVVGVDEAFF
-	TRBJ1-5	-	TRBV4-3	TGCGCCAGCAGCCAAGATGCTGTGGGGGCCCATCAGCCCCAGCATTTT	CASSQDAVGAHQPQHF
-	TRBJ2-2	once	TRBV5-1	TGCGCCAGCAGCTTGGCCGGGGGTCTGCCAGCCGGGGAGCTGTTTTTT	CASSLAGGLPAGELFF
TRBD1	TRBJ1-5	-	TRBV19	TGTGCCAGTAGTATAGATGCGGACAGGAATCAGCCCCAGCATTTT	CASSIDADRNQPQHF
-	TRBJ1-2	-	TRBV7-8	TGTGCCAGCAGCCCAGGAACCCCAGGGAATCGAAACTATGGCTACACCTTC	CASSPGTPGNRNYGYTF
-	TRBJ1-5	-	TRBV2	TGTGCCAGCAGGGAACAGGGTAATCAGCCCCAGCATTTT	CASREQGNQPQHF
TRBD2	TRBJ2-2	-	TRBV27	TGTGCCAGCAGTCCGAATTTGGGGACTAGCGTGGGCGGGGAGCTGTTTTTT	CASSPNLGTSVGGELFF
TRBD1	TRBJ2-7	-	TRBV27	TGTGCCAGCAGTTTAGATACGCCCGGACAGGGGGACTACGAGCAGTACTTC	CASSLDTPGQGDYEQYF
TRBD2	TRBJ2-7	once	TRBV28	TGTGCCAGCAGGAACCGGGCGCTAGCGGGGGGGCGTGTTTACGAGCAGTACTTC	CASRNRALAGGRVYEQYF
-	TRBJ1-1	-	TRBV9	TGTGCCAGCAGCGTAGAGGAGAGGAACACTGAAGCTTTCTTT	CASSVEERNTEAFF
TRBD2	TRBJ2-1	-	TRBV7-3	TGTGCCAGCAGCTTAGTTGGCGGGGGGGCTGGTGAGCAGTTCTTC	CASSLVGGGAGEQFF
-	TRBJ2-2	-	TRBV6-4	TGTGCCAGCAGTGAACAGGGCTCGAACACCGGGGAGCTGTTTTTT	CASSEQGSNTGELFF
-	TRBJ1-1	-	TRBV6-6	TGTGCCAGCAGGCCGGTCTCTCAACCTGAAGCTTTCTTT	CASRPVSQPEAFF
TRBD1	TRBJ1-2	-	TRBV28	TGTGCCAGCAGTTTACCGACAGGGGGCTATGGCTACACCTTC	CASSLPTGGYGYTF